This T cell receptor (beta chain) was retrieved from a study of shared clonotypes between healthy human individuals. On the study more broadly: Contributing individuals were a couple of females and a few males aged 18 to 49.

V was pared by 2 bases and J by 3 bases, with 8 bases of the junction left unmatched. The germline gives CDR1 MNHNS, CDR2 SASEGT. CDR3 length equals 17 residues. All the donors were Caucasian adults who lived in Nashville, Tennessee. Here immunoSEQ multiplex PCR was the method, and the copy in TCRdb shows in-frame clones only, minus some. The sample records 2 million to 2.5 million clones, roughly 96% being singletons. The source is a man between 18 and 35 years old in good health. The chain links TRBV6-1 to TRBJ1-5; 9 bases agree with TRBD1. The material sequenced was naive CD4+ T cells sorted from blood. Documented subset: CD45RA+ positively selected. Here the CDR3 DNA reads TGTGCCAGCAGTGAACGTACTGGGACAGGGAACAATCAGCCCCAGCATTTT. Translated, it gives CASSERTGTGNNQPQHF.